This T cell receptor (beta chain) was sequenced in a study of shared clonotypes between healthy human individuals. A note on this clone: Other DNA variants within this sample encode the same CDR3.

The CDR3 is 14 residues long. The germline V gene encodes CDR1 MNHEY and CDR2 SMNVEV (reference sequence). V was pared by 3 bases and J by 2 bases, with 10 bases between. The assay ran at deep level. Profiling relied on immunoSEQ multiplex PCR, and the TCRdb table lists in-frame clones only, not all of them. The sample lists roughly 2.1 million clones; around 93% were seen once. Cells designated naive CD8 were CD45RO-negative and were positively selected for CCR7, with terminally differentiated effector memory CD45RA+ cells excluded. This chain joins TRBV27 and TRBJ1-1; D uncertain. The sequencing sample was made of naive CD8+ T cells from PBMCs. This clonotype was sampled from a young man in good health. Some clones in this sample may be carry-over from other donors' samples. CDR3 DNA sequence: TGTGCCAGCAGTTTGAGGCAGCCCAACACTGAAGCTTTCTTT. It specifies CASSLRQPNTEAFF.